This T cell receptor beta chain was recovered during a study of blood T cells in healthy people across ages. With a J-beta primer mix and a sample-barcoded 5' primer, a second PCR ran about 6 to 11 cycles. A template-switch adaptor with 12 random nucleotides tagged each cDNA molecule. In TCRdb, the 5' RACE reads were re-called with MiXCR into one record per CDR3 protein. Among around 1,700,000 distinct CDR3 sequences, approximately 28% were seen once, and the ten largest hold roughly 8%. PBMCs were isolated at a quantity of at least 6.5 million per sample. Samples each had at least 5.5 micrograms of total RNA extracted. Sample: blood. This TCR was sampled from a woman in her thirties in good health.

This CDR3 is CASSQKGPPGAAYEQYF. CDR3 DNA sequence: TGTGCCAGCAGCCAAAAAGGGCCCCCCGGGGCGGCCTACGAGCAGTACTTC. The rearrangement joins TRBV14 to TRBJ2-7; perhaps D is TRBD1 or TRBD2 (5 bases each). The CDR3 has 17 amino acids. Trimming stripped 2 bases from V and 2 bases from J, with 19 bases between. Germline V lookup: CDR1 SGHDN, CDR2 FVKESK.